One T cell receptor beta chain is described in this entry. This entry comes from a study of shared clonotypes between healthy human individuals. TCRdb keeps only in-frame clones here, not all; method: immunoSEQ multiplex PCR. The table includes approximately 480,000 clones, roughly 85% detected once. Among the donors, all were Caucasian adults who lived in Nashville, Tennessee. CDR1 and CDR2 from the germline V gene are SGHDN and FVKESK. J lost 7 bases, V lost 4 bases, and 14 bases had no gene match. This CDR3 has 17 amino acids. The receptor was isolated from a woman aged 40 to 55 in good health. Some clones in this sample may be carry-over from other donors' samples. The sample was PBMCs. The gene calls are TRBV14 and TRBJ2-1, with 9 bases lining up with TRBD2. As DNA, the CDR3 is TGTGCCAGCAGCCTTTTAGGTAGCGGGAGAAGGGATAATGAGCAGTTCTTC. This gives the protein CASSLLGSGRRDNEQFF.